These 29 T cell receptor beta chains originate from one sample sequenced in a study of blood T cell repertoires in COVID-19. Using immunoSEQ multiplex PCR, the repertoire was profiled, and TCRdb retains in-frame clones only, with some absent. The repertoire holds 400,000 to 450,000 clones, with roughly nine tenths as singletons. Sample: PBMCs or T cells enriched from blood (not recorded which). Source of these receptors: a man in his thirties or forties who had recovered from COVID-19.

The sample holds a few counts of this clone. The V gene is TRBV12-2, the J gene TRBJ2-7; TRBD2, the D gene given by the table, was not confirmed from the DNA. TRBV12-2 is marked as a pseudogene. The CDR3 contains 17 residues. CDR3 sequence reads: CASRLELGPGGAYEQYF. The CDR3, as DNA: TGTGCAAGTCGCTTAGAGTTAGGGCCGGGGGGGGCCTACGAGCAGTACTTC.

This chain links TRBV5-6 with TRBJ2-7; D remains ambiguous. Trimming removed 2 bases from V and 2 bases from J, with 8 bases in between. The CDR3 is made up of 13 amino acids. CDR1 is SGHDT, CDR2 YYEEEE, per germline. Here the CDR3 DNA reads TGTGCCAGCAGCTTAATAAGCCCCTACGAGCAGTACTTC. Its translation is CASSLISPYEQYF.

V gene TRBV19 combines with J gene TRBJ2-1; 9 bases are shared with TRBD1. The germline V gene has CDR1 LNHDA and CDR2 SQIVND (reference sequence). The CDR3 contains 15 residues. V shed 10 bases, J shed 9 bases, and the junction held 16 bases outside the gene matches. The CDR3 DNA is TGTGCCACCAGACGCCGGGACAGGGAGAGTGGTGAGCAGTTCTTC. Translation gives CATRRRDRESGEQFF.

The rearrangement links TRBV7-9 to TRBJ2-3, with 8 bases matching TRBD2. The CDR3 totals 17 residues. Germline values: CDR1 SEHNR, CDR2 FQNEAQ (reference sequence). With 8 bases clipped from V and 3 bases from J, the junction kept 16 bases outside the gene matches. The DNA of the CDR3 is TGTGCCAGCGGCCAGCCGAAGGACGGGAGGGGGACAGATACGCAGTATTTT. Amino acid sequence: CASGQPKDGRGTDTQYF.

This clone showed up just once. The rearrangement uses TRBV28 and TRBJ1-2, with TRBD1 matching over 9 bases. The germline V gene encodes CDR1 MDHEN and CDR2 SYDVKM. With V trimmed by 6 bases and J by 4 bases, 6 bases remained unmatched. The CDR3 sequence is 14 residues long. The CDR3: CASRRGQGIYGYTF. In DNA, the CDR3 is TGTGCCAGCAGGCGAGGACAGGGGATCTATGGCTACACCTTC.

The rearrangement joins TRBV3-1 (or the pseudogene TRBV3-2) to TRBJ1-1; D gene unclear. V was clipped by 3 bases and J by 7 bases, with 9 bases between them. The CDR3 is 12 residues long. The germline CDR1 and CDR2 sequences are LGHDT and YNNKEL (reference sequence). CDR3 amino acids: CASSHGPLEAFF. The CDR3 DNA sequence: TGTGCCAGCAGCCACGGTCCCCTTGAAGCTTTCTTT.

CDR3 bases: TGTGCCAGCAGCCCACGGACCGGGACTAGCGGGAGCTCTGGGGCCAACGTCCTGACTTTC. This codes for CASSPRTGTSGSSGANVLTF. The chain couples TRBV5-4 to TRBJ2-6, with TRBD2 matching 14 bases. Germline V gene data show CDR1 as SGHNT and CDR2 as YYREEE (reference sequence). The length of the CDR3 is 20 residues. Germline trimming cut 4 bases from V and 0 bases from J; bases unmatched to any gene: 9. Full variable domain (outside the CDR3, taken from reference TRBV5-4 and TRBJ2-6): ETGVTQSPTHLIKTRGQQVTLRCSSQSGHNTVSWYQQALGQGPQFIFQYYREEENGRGNFPPRFSGLQFPNYSSELNVNALELDDSALYLCASSPRTGTSGSSGANVLTFGAGSRLTVL.

This chain links TRBV7-8 with TRBJ2-3; D is ambiguous. Germline loops: CDR1 SGHVS, CDR2 FQNEAQ. The CDR3 runs to 14 residues. Trimming removed 5 bases at V and 5 bases at J, with 14 bases between. CDR3 in amino acids: CASSPGTTGDTQYF. In nucleotides, the CDR3 is TGTGCCAGCAGCCCCGGAACAACGGGAGATACGCAGTATTTT.

The chain is built from TRBV28 and TRBJ1-5, with D hard to call. The CDR3 runs to 15 residues. Germline V gene data show CDR1 as MDHEN and CDR2 as SYDVKM. Trimming took 3 bases from V and 9 from J, leaving 18 bases between them. The CDR3 coding sequence is TGTGCCAGCAGTTTTAGGCTGTCGGGAGTGAGGCCCCAGCATTTT. Translation: CASSFRLSGVRPQHF. The full variable domain, rest sourced from reference TRBV28 and TRBJ1-5, is DVKVTQSSRYLVKRTGEKVFLECVQDMDHENMFWYRQDPGLGLRLIYFSYDVKMKEKGDIPEGYSVSREKKERFSLILESASTNQTSMYLCASSFRLSGVRPQHFGDGTRLSIL.

The rearrangement uses TRBV6-6 and TRBJ2-1; D unresolved. Germline-derived CDR1 and CDR2 are MNHNY and SVGAGI (reference sequence). Trimming pared 6 bases from V and 7 bases from J, leaving 10 bases between. The CDR3 has 12 residues. The CDR3 DNA sequence: TGTGCCAGCAGCCACTCGAAGAATGAGCAGTTCTTC. It encodes CASSHSKNEQFF.

The chain joins TRBV7-3 to TRBJ2-3; D might be TRBD1 (6 bases). CDR1 and CDR2 from the germline V gene are SGHTA and FQGTGA. V lost 2 bases and J 3 bases, leaving 12 bases between the germline ends. The CDR3 loop spans 15 amino acids. The CDR3 bases are TGTGCCAGCAGCTTAGGGTGGACAGAGACAGATACGCAGTATTTT. Translated, it gives CASSLGWTETDTQYF.

The chain employs TRBV6-5 and TRBJ2-5; 13 bases are shared with TRBD2. The length of the CDR3 is 14 residues. Per the germline V gene, CDR1 is MNHEY and CDR2 is SVGAGI. V shed 8 bases and J 5 bases; nucleotides not matched to a gene: 5. CDR3 residues: CASAGLAGQETQYF. In nucleotides, the CDR3 is TGTGCCAGCGCGGGACTAGCGGGACAGGAGACCCAGTACTTC.

This clone was detected only a few times. The chain combines TRBV12-3 or TRBV12-4 with TRBJ1-1, with 9 bases that match TRBD1. J gave up 5 bases and V 10 bases, and 8 bases lay outside the gene matches. CDR3 size: 13 residues. CDR3: CATQGQGSTEAFF. The CDR3 DNA is TGTGCCACCCAAGGACAGGGGAGTACTGAAGCTTTCTTT.

The chain combines TRBV10-3 with TRBJ2-1; no definite D call. Trimming removed 0 bases from V and 0 bases from J, with 12 bases in between. Germline V gives CDR1 ENHRY, CDR2 SYGVKD. The CDR3 contains 17 residues. The CDR3 DNA reads TGTGCCATCAGTGAGTCGCATATAGTGAGCTCCTACAATGAGCAGTTCTTC. Its protein product is CAISESHIVSSYNEQFF.

This rearrangement joins TRBV9 to TRBJ1-1; D is unresolved. The CDR3 is 13 residues long. CDR1 and CDR2 (germline): SGDLS, YYNGEE. V lost 3 bases to trimming and J lost 3 bases, with 9 bases between them. CDR3 sequence: CASSGGGYTEAFF. As DNA, the CDR3 is TGTGCCAGCAGCGGAGGAGGGTACACTGAAGCTTTCTTT.

V usage is TRBV5-1 and J usage is TRBJ1-1; D perhaps matches TRBD1 (6 bases). Trimming took off 3 bases at V and 5 bases at J, with 17 bases between the two ends. This CDR3 is 15 amino acids long. CDR1 SGHRS and CDR2 YFSETQ come from the germline V gene. The CDR3 DNA sequence: TGCGCCAGCAGCTCACGACAGGTCCCGAGGACTGAAGCTTTCTTT. The encoded protein is CASSSRQVPRTEAFF.

The chain employs TRBV12-5 and TRBJ1-2; 7 bases agree with TRBD1. The CDR3 has 13 residues. Germline V lookup: CDR1 LGHNT, CDR2 FRNRAP. Germline trimming cut 6 bases from V and 2 bases from J; bases unmatched to any gene: 3. The CDR3 reads CASGMGQNYGYTF. The DNA of the CDR3 is TGTGCTAGTGGCATGGGACAGAACTATGGCTACACCTTC.

The V call is TRBV28, the J call TRBJ1-2; 7 bases align to TRBD1. Trimming took 6 bases from V and 8 from J; bases not matched to a gene: 18. Germline assignment: CDR1 MDHEN and CDR2 SYDVKM. This CDR3 region has 16 residues. This CDR3 reads CASSLIRQGGLRGYTF. The CDR3 coding sequence is TGTGCCAGCAGCTTAATCCGACAGGGTGGTTTAAGGGGCTACACCTTC.

The rearrangement links TRBV5-1 to TRBJ2-1; TRBD1 matches at 7 bases. The CDR3 covers 14 residues. The junction had 11 bases not matched to a gene; V was cut back by 6 bases and J by 8 bases. Germline V gene data show CDR1 as SGHRS and CDR2 as YFSETQ. CDR3 loop: CASTPRDSLDEQFF. The CDR3 DNA follows: TGCGCCAGCACCCCACGGGACAGCCTGGATGAGCAGTTCTTC. Full variable domain (missing parts from reference TRBV5-1 and TRBJ2-1): KAGVTQTPRYLIKTRGQQVTLSCSPISGHRSVSWYQQTPGQGLQFLFEYFSETQRNKGNFPGRFSGRQFSNSRSEMNVSTLELGDSALYLCASTPRDSLDEQFFGPGTRLTVL.

V usage is TRBV19 and J usage is TRBJ1-5; D unclear. The CDR3 runs to 12 residues. Germline-derived CDR1 and CDR2 are LNHDA and SQIVND (reference sequence). The DNA of the CDR3 is TGTAGAGCGACCGCGGGCAATCAGCCCCAGCATTTT. This gives the protein CRATAGNQPQHF.

Points on this clone: At one of its ends the junction is not consistent with the germline gene, which may arise from a read error. The chain employs TRBV7-8 and TRBJ2-1; 9 nucleotides align to TRBD2. There are 16 residues in the CDR3. Germline lookup yields CDR1 SGHVS and CDR2 FQNEAQ. Here the CDR3 DNA reads TGTGCCAGCAGCCCCGCAGGCGGGAGGGCCTACGATGAGCAGTTCTTC. This gives the protein CASSPAGGRAYDEQFF.

The rearrangement uses TRBV15 and TRBJ2-3, with TRBD2 identical over 13 bases. In germline, CDR1 is LNHNV, CDR2 YYDKDF (reference sequence). The CDR3 runs to 16 residues. The ends lost 4 bases at V and 2 bases at J; junction bases unmatched: 3. CDR3 loop: CATSKGLAGDTDTQYF. The CDR3 DNA reads as TGTGCCACCAGCAAAGGACTAGCGGGAGACACAGATACGCAGTATTTT.

The V and J genes are TRBV18 and TRBJ2-1; no firm D call. V was cut by 5 bases and J by 0 bases, with 5 bases left in between. The CDR3 contains 13 residues. Germline assignment: CDR1 KGHSH and CDR2 LQKENI. CDR3 nucleotides: TGTGCCAGCTCAGTCAACTCCTACAATGAGCAGTTCTTC. The encoded protein is CASSVNSYNEQFF.

The chain joins TRBV10-3 to TRBJ2-2; 14 positions match TRBD2. The germline CDR1 and CDR2 sequences are ENHRY and SYGVKD. The V gene end was trimmed by 7 bases and the J gene end by 3 bases; junction bases not matched to a gene: 4. This CDR3 contains 16 residues. The CDR3 sequence is CAIKPTSGRDTGELFF. CDR3 DNA sequence: TGTGCCATCAAGCCGACTAGCGGGAGGGACACCGGGGAGCTGTTTTTT.

The rearrangement joins TRBV28 to TRBJ2-1; 11 nucleotides match TRBD2. CDR1 and CDR2 (germline): MDHEN, SYDVKM. J lost 4 bases, V lost 6 bases, and 8 bases had no gene match. The CDR3 contains 16 residues. The DNA of the CDR3 is TGTGCCAGCAGATCTTCCGGGACTAGCGGTTACAATGAGCAGTTCTTC. It yields the protein CASRSSGTSGYNEQFF.

The chain has TRBV7-2 and TRBJ1-4; 10 bases are shared with TRBD1. V was pared by 5 bases and J by 8 bases, with 11 bases of the junction left unmatched. Per the germline V gene, CDR1 is SGHTA and CDR2 is FQGNSA. This CDR3 region has 16 residues. This chain's CDR3 is CASSVTLPGQGEKLFF. The CDR3 nucleotides are TGTGCCAGCAGCGTCACCCTTCCGGGACAGGGGGAAAAACTGTTTTTT.

This chain joins TRBV5-1 and TRBJ1-2; 9 positions agree with TRBD1. Trimming at V came to 4 bases and at J to 4 bases, leaving 8 bases not matched to a gene. The CDR3 length is 15 residues. In germline, CDR1 is SGHRS, CDR2 YFSETQ. The CDR3 nucleotides are TGCGCCAGCAGCCCACGACAGGGGGTATCCTATGGCTACACCTTC. This gives the protein CASSPRQGVSYGYTF.

This sequence joins TRBV2 and TRBJ1-1, with 9 nucleotides matching TRBD1. V was clipped by 6 bases and J by 4 bases; unmatched bases: 6. Per germline, CDR1 SNHLY and CDR2 FYNNEI. The CDR3 has 14 residues. Here the CDR3 reads CASSQTGGVTEAFF. CDR3 DNA sequence: TGTGCCAGCAGCCAAACAGGGGGCGTCACTGAAGCTTTCTTT.

The V and J genes are TRBV18 and TRBJ2-5, with TRBD2 as a possible D gene (7 bases). The CDR3 consists of 15 residues. V lost 6 bases to trimming and J lost 9 bases, with 23 bases between them. CDR1 is KGHSH, CDR2 LQKENI, per germline. This chain's CDR3 is CASSLLGGAQHPQYF. The CDR3 DNA sequence: TGTGCCAGCTCCCTCCTTGGGGGGGCGCAACATCCCCAGTACTTC.